This is a list of T cell receptor beta chains from one sample in a study of T cells after posttransplantation cyclophosphamide. Clones were read by immunoSEQ multiplex PCR, and TCRdb kept only the in-frame ones, dropping some. The sample lists about 42,000 clones, about 92% occurring once. Material: PBMCs, obtained around 63 days after allogeneic stem cell transplant with posttransplant cyclophosphamide. The receptors come from a male patient aged 55 to 69 who received an allogeneic stem cell transplant from a related donor and was CMV-positive. Some T cells may be provided by the graft donor. CDR3s include the opening cysteine and the closing phenylalanine or tryptophan. Fields, in order: V gene, D gene, J gene, clone size, CDR3 protein, CDR3 DNA. The D gene is left open where the match is weak. A clone size is listed for some rows: how often the clone was seen (once, few, many), or a class if it is expanded.

TRBV11-2	TRBD2	TRBJ2-5	.	CASSLGGGREQYF	TGTGCCAGCAGCTTAGGCGGGGGGAGGGAGCAGTACTTC
TRBV5-4	.	TRBJ1-2	.	CASSAGGREDYGYTF	TGTGCCAGCAGCGCGGGGGGACGGGAGGACTATGGCTACACCTTC
TRBV18	TRBD1	TRBJ1-5	.	CASSPLTGGSGGPQHF	TGTGCCAGCTCACCACTGACAGGGGGCTCGGGTGGGCCCCAGCATTTT
TRBV5-1	.	TRBJ1-2	.	CASSLISDTNYGYTF	TGCGCCAGCAGCTTGATTTCAGATACTAACTATGGCTACACCTTC
TRBV27	.	TRBJ1-2	.	CASGWGQPSYGYTF	TGTGCCAGCGGATGGGGCCAACCCAGCTATGGCTACACCTTC
TRBV6-6	.	TRBJ2-2	.	CASSQNTGELFF	TGTGCCAGCAGTCAAAACACCGGGGAGCTGTTTTTT
TRBV25-1	.	TRBJ1-4	.	CASSEPRQGQGKLFF	TGTGCCAGCAGTGAGCCCCGCCAGGGGCAAGGAAAACTGTTTTTT
TRBV27	TRBD1	TRBJ1-6	.	CASSGDRGNSPLHF	TGTGCCAGCAGCGGGGACAGGGGGAACTCCCCCCTCCACTTT
TRBV6-4	TRBD1	TRBJ1-5	.	CHLVSFRQGGLQPQHF	TGCCACTTGGTGAGTTTCCGACAGGGAGGCCTACAGCCCCAGCATTTT
TRBV2	TRBD1	TRBJ1-1	.	CASLAGGLVPEAFF	TGTGCCAGCCTGGCAGGGGGACTGGTCCCTGAAGCTTTCTTT
TRBV18	TRBD1	TRBJ1-2	once	CASSPLTGTGVYGYTF	TGTGCCAGCTCACCACTTACCGGGACAGGGGTCTATGGCTACACCTTC
TRBV5-1	TRBD2	TRBJ2-1	.	CASSFSTSGGAGEQFF	TGCGCCAGCAGCTTCTCAACTAGCGGGGGGGCAGGTGAGCAGTTCTTC
TRBV7-8	.	TRBJ1-5	.	CASSLGGPGESQHF	TGTGCCAGCAGCTTAGGAGGGCCGGGAGAGTCCCAGCATTTT
TRBV30	TRBD1	TRBJ1-2	.	CAWSSNRGTSGYTF	TGTGCCTGGAGTTCGAACAGGGGAACGAGTGGCTACACCTTC
TRBV15	.	TRBJ1-1	.	CATSRDPNGGREAFF	TGTGCCACCAGCAGAGATCCGAACGGGGGGCGAGAAGCTTTCTTT
TRBV2	.	TRBJ1-6	.	CASPREGDSPLHF	TGTGCCAGCCCCAGGGAGGGGGATTCACCCCTCCACTTT
TRBV19	TRBD2	TRBJ2-2	.	CASSGTSPSVGELFF	TGTGCCAGCAGTGGGACTAGCCCTAGTGTGGGGGAGCTGTTTTTT
TRBV27	.	TRBJ1-2	.	CASSPSGLNYGYTF	TGTGCCAGCAGTCCCTCGGGACTTAACTATGGCTACACCTTC
TRBV7-9	TRBD2	TRBJ2-1	.	CASSGERGNSYNEQFF	TGTGCCAGCAGCGGGGAGCGGGGGAACTCCTACAATGAGCAGTTCTTC
TRBV5-1	TRBD2	TRBJ2-7	.	CASSRGPSGGSYEQYF	TGCGCCAGCAGCCGCGGGCCTAGCGGGGGGTCCTACGAGCAGTACTTC
TRBV9	.	TRBJ1-4	few	CASSEGGAGEKLFF	TGTGCCAGCAGCGAGGGGGGGGCCGGGGAAAAACTGTTTTTT
TRBV2	.	TRBJ1-4	few	CASRMNSNEKLFF	TGTGCCAGCAGGATGAATAGTAATGAAAAACTGTTTTTT
TRBV10-3	.	TRBJ1-1	.	CAASTNTEAFF	TGTGCCGCAAGTACTAACACTGAAGCTTTCTTT
TRBV2	.	TRBJ2-5	few	CASSSGYQETQYF	TGTGCCAGCAGCAGCGGATACCAAGAGACCCAGTACTTC
TRBV5-1	TRBD2	TRBJ2-1	.	CASGASGAYNEQFF	TGCGCCTCGGGGGCTAGCGGGGCCTACAATGAGCAGTTCTTC
TRBV5-4	.	TRBJ2-2	.	CASRLSGSGTGELFF	TGTGCCAGCAGATTAAGCGGGTCCGGCACCGGGGAGCTGTTTTTT
TRBV7-9	TRBD1	TRBJ1-3	.	CASSSLDRAGTIYF	TGTGCCAGCAGCTCCCTGGACAGGGCGGGCACCATATATTTT
TRBV19	TRBD1	TRBJ1-2	.	CASSGVDRGYGYTF	TGTGCCAGTAGTGGCGTCGACAGGGGCTACGGCTACACCTTC
TRBV7-9	TRBD2	TRBJ2-1	.	CASQTSGSSYNEQFF	TGTGCCAGTCAAACTAGCGGAAGCTCCTACAATGAGCAGTTCTTC
TRBV9	TRBD2	TRBJ2-3	.	CASSPQSGGGGDTQYF	TGTGCCAGCAGCCCCCAGAGTGGGGGGGGAGGAGATACGCAGTATTTT
TRBV4-1	TRBD1	TRBJ1-2	.	CASSQGIGQDYGYTF	TGCGCCAGCAGCCAGGGGATTGGACAGGACTATGGCTACACCTTC
TRBV7-2	.	TRBJ1-2	.	CASSLAATGLYGYTF	TGTGCCAGCAGCTTAGCTGCCACAGGGCTCTATGGCTACACCTTC
TRBV19	.	TRBJ1-5	.	CASTANTGLGNQPQHF	TGTGCCAGTACCGCAAACACAGGGCTGGGGAATCAGCCCCAGCATTTT
TRBV7-9	.	TRBJ1-4	once	CASRPGPTGSNEKLFF	TGTGCCAGCAGACCGGGTCCTACAGGGTCTAATGAAAAACTGTTTTTT
TRBV5-6	.	TRBJ1-1	.	CASSETGNTEAFF	TGTGCCAGCAGCGAGACAGGGAACACTGAAGCTTTCTTT
TRBV7-9	.	TRBJ1-1	.	CASSLGAGVNTEAFF	TGTGCCAGCAGCTTAGGGGCAGGGGTGAACACTGAAGCTTTCTTT
TRBV7-9	.	TRBJ1-5	.	CASSSQYNQPQHF	TGTGCCAGCAGTTCTCAGTACAATCAGCCCCAGCATTTT
TRBV5-4	TRBD1	TRBJ1-1	.	CASSLNRDSMNTEAFF	TGTGCCAGCAGCCTAAACCGGGACAGCATGAACACTGAAGCTTTCTTT
TRBV4-1	TRBD1	TRBJ1-2	.	CASSHTGRGPTFGGYTF	TGCGCCAGCAGCCATACCGGGAGGGGGCCCACTTTCGGTGGCTACACCTTC
TRBV4-2	TRBD1	TRBJ2-2	.	CASSQYDRGTGELFF	TGTGCCAGCAGCCAGTATGACAGGGGGACCGGGGAGCTGTTTTTT
TRBV6-6	.	TRBJ1-1	.	CASSPGIRGGEAFF	TGTGCCAGCAGCCCGGGGATCAGAGGGGGTGAAGCTTTCTTT
TRBV5-6	.	TRBJ1-3	.	CASSPSPTGSGNTIYF	TGTGCCAGCAGCCCCAGCCCCACAGGGTCCGGAAACACCATATATTTT